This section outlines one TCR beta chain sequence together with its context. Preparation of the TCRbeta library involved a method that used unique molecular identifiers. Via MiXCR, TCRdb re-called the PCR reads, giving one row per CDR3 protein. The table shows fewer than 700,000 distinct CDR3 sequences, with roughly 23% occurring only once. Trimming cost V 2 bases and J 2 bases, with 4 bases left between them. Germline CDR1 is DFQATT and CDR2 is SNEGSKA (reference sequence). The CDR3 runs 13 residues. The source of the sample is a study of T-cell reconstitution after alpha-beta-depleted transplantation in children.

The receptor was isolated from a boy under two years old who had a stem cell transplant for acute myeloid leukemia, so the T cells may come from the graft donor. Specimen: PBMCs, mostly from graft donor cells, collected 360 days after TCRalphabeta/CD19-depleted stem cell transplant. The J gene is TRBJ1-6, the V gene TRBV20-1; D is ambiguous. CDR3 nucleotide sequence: TGCAGTGCTAGATTCACCTATAATTCACCCCTCCACTTT. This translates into CSARFTYNSPLHF.